What follows are 17 T cell receptor beta chains derived from one specimen sequenced in a study of blood T cell repertoires in COVID-19 (dated by TCRdb to 2018 to 2021). Library preparation employed the immunoSEQ multiplex PCR assay. TCRdb's version of the immuneACCESS table is confined to in-frame rearrangements and falls short of the full clone set. An unresolved V gene accounts for under half of the shortfall where checked; the remainder is of unknown origin. Within this sample are 400,000 to 450,000 clones, with roughly 85% of them counted one time only. The ten biggest clones cover under 1.5% of the sample. Sequenced material: peripheral blood. These receptors all come from a woman aged 30 to 39 with active or convalescent COVID-19.

This rearrangement joins TRBV5-1 to TRBJ2-2, with D tentatively TRBD2 (6 bases). CDR3 length: 16 residues. Deletions cut 3 bases from V and 0 bases from J, with 12 bases between. In germline, CDR1 is SGHRS, CDR2 YFSETQ. DNA for the CDR3: TGCGCCAGCAGCTGGAGGAGGGGCGCGAACACCGGGGAGCTGTTTTTT. Translation: CASSWRRGANTGELFF.

This chain links TRBV19 with TRBJ2-3; 12 bases match TRBD2. J lost 3 bases, V lost 8 bases, and 6 bases had no gene match. The germline V gene encodes CDR1 LNHDA and CDR2 SQIVND (reference sequence). The CDR3 length is 15 residues. CDR3 sequence: CASSTTSGSTDTQYF. The CDR3 nucleotides are TGTGCCAGTTCGACGACTAGCGGGAGTACAGATACGCAGTATTTT.

V is TRBV29-1 and J is TRBJ2-1; TRBD1 aligns across 8 bases. The J segment lost 3 bases and the V segment lost 1 base, leaving 5 bases of the junction unmatched. Germline CDR1 reads SQVTM; CDR2 reads ANQGSEA. This CDR3 region has 15 residues. The CDR3 nucleotides are TGCAGCGTTGAAGGGAGACAGGGGTACTACAATGAGCAGTTCTTC. This sequence encodes CSVEGRQGYYNEQFF.

The rearrangement uses TRBV5-6 and TRBJ2-7, with TRBD2 matching over 9 bases. J lost 2 bases, V lost 4 bases, and 10 bases had no gene match. The germline CDR1 and CDR2 sequences are SGHDT and YYEEEE. The length of the CDR3 is 16 residues. The CDR3 region is CASSPGPSGNAYEQYF. The CDR3 DNA sequence: TGTGCCAGCAGCCCGGGGCCTAGCGGGAATGCCTACGAGCAGTACTTC.

The chain has TRBV5-1 and TRBJ1-1; the D gene is possibly TRBD1 (5 bases). The germline gives CDR1 SGHRS, CDR2 YFSETQ. Trimming took off 2 bases at V and 4 bases at J, with 12 bases between the two ends. The CDR3 covers 14 residues. CDR3 sequence reads: CASSFGGSGTEAFF. CDR3 nucleotides: TGCGCCAGCAGCTTCGGGGGGTCGGGCACTGAAGCTTTCTTT.

About this clone itself: This same CDR3 is encoded by further DNA sequences in the sample. The chain is built from TRBV20-1 and TRBJ2-7, with D unresolved. The length of the CDR3 is 11 residues. The V gene lost 1 base and the J gene lost 3 bases, with 4 bases spanning the gap. From germline, CDR1 is DFQATT and CDR2 SNEGSKA (reference sequence). DNA of the CDR3: TGCAGTGCTAGAGCAGGCTACGAGCAGTACTTC. This translates into CSARAGYEQYF.

This chain joins TRBV29-1 and TRBJ2-3, with D tentatively TRBD2 (5 bases). This CDR3 has 16 amino acids. V was pared by 3 bases and J by 4 bases, with 20 bases between. Per the germline V gene, CDR1 is SQVTM and CDR2 is ANQGSEA. DNA of the CDR3: TGCAGCGTTGACCCTACGAGGGCCGTTCGTCCAGATACGCAGTATTTT. Its translation is CSVDPTRAVRPDTQYF.

In DNA form, the CDR3 reads TGTGCCAGCAGCTTGGAGGGGGCAGGGGCTCTGGAGACCCAGTACTTC. Translation: CASSLEGAGALETQYF. The chain uses TRBV5-6 and TRBJ2-5, with 7 bases that match TRBD1. CDR1 and CDR2 from the germline V gene are SGHDT and YYEEEE. The CDR3 is made up of 16 amino acids. With V trimmed by 0 bases and J by 5 bases, 10 bases remained unmatched.

The rearrangement links TRBV7-2 to TRBJ2-3, with TRBD2 identical over 11 bases. The CDR3 has 18 residues. Germline lookup yields CDR1 SGHTA and CDR2 FQGNSA. The ends lost 0 bases at V and 6 bases at J; junction bases unmatched: 11. The CDR3 loop reads CASSLATGTSGFFDTQYF. DNA for the CDR3: TGTGCCAGCAGCTTAGCCACCGGGACTAGCGGCTTCTTTGATACGCAGTATTTT. The variable domain in full, with the rest retrieved from reference TRBV7-2 and TRBJ2-3, is GAGVSQSPSNKVTEKGKDVELRCDPISGHTALYWYRQSLGQGLEFLIYFQGNSAPDKSGLPSDRFSAERTGGSVSTLTIQRTQQEDSAVYLCASSLATGTSGFFDTQYFGPGTRLTVL.

The chain recombines TRBV28 with TRBJ1-6; D perhaps matches TRBD1 (5 bases). Between the trimmed V and J ends, which lost 1 base and 8 bases, there was a span of 12 bases. This CDR3 region has 15 residues. Germline CDR1 reads MDHEN; CDR2 reads SYDVKM. CDR3 region: CASSLSGFGDSPLHF. The CDR3 nucleotides are TGTGCCAGCAGTTTATCAGGGTTTGGTGATTCACCCCTCCACTTT.

The V gene is TRBV7-9, the J gene TRBJ2-5; 9 bases agree with TRBD1. The trim removed 3 bases at V and 4 bases at J, leaving 12 bases unmatched. The CDR3 runs to 17 residues. Germline V lookup: CDR1 SEHNR, CDR2 FQNEAQ (reference sequence). CDR3 DNA sequence: TGTGCCAGCAGCTTCTCCCCCCCGGGACAGGGAAGAGAGACCCAGTACTTC. This gives the protein CASSFSPPGQGRETQYF. Full variable domain (rest looked up from reference TRBV7-9 and TRBJ2-5): DTGVSQNPRHKITKRGQNVTFRCDPISEHNRLYWYRQTLGQGPEFLTYFQNEAQLEKSRLLSDRFSAERPKGSFSTLEIQRTEQGDSAMYLCASSFSPPGQGRETQYFGPGTRLLVL.

This clone came up once. This chain links TRBV5-1 with TRBJ2-5, with D possibly matching TRBD2 (5 bases). Germline CDR1 is SGHRS and CDR2 is YFSETQ. This CDR3 contains 15 residues. V dropped 0 bases and J dropped 1 base, with 10 bases sitting between them. The CDR3 protein is CASSLVGSFQETQYF. For the CDR3, the DNA is TGCGCCAGCAGCTTGGTAGGGAGCTTCCAAGAGACCCAGTACTTC.

This clone was detected only once. DNA of the CDR3: TGTGCCATCAGTGACGGACACGTGGCCGGTGGAAACACCATATATTTT. Protein product: CAISDGHVAGGNTIYF. V gene TRBV10-3 combines with J gene TRBJ1-3, with D maybe TRBD1 (5 bases). The CDR3 totals 16 residues. CDR1 and CDR2 (germline): ENHRY, SYGVKD. V lost 3 bases, J lost 3 bases, and 15 bases lay in between.

The chain joins TRBV21-1 to TRBJ1-2; TRBD1 is the table's D call, not checked against the DNA. TRBV21-1 is assigned pseudogene status. The CDR3 has 14 amino acids. The CDR3 sequence: CASKRPGGDSGYTF. The CDR3 DNA follows: TGTGCCAGCAAGCGTCCAGGGGGCGATTCCGGCTACACCTTC.

In this sample, this clone turned up once. The rearrangement uses TRBV18 and TRBJ2-2; D gene unclear. The CDR3 consists of 16 residues. Trimming removed 0 bases from V and 1 base from J, with 9 bases in between. Germline V gene data show CDR1 as KGHSH and CDR2 as LQKENI. This CDR3 reads CASSPPISVNTGELFF. The CDR3 DNA sequence: TGTGCCAGCTCACCACCGATCAGCGTGAACACCGGGGAGCTGTTTTTT.

This rearrangement joins TRBV29-1 to TRBJ1-2; no firm D call. Germline CDR1 SQVTM, CDR2 ANQGSEA. The CDR3 sequence is 11 residues long. CDR3 region: CSSKTEGGYTF. CDR3 nucleotide sequence: TGCAGTAGCAAAACGGAGGGCGGCTACACCTTC.

The CDR3 nucleotides are TGTGCCAGCTCACCAGAGGGTGGAAGGGGCTACACCTTC. This encodes CASSPEGGRGYTF. J is TRBJ1-2 and V is TRBV18; no reliable D call. Germline V lookup: CDR1 KGHSH, CDR2 LQKENI. The CDR3 extends over 13 amino acids. V dropped 2 bases and J dropped 8 bases, with 12 bases sitting between them.